This T cell receptor (beta chain) originates from a study of T cell repertoires in cytomegalovirus infection. Across the study: In the study, CMV epitopes included recently identified HLA-C-restricted and well-studied HLA-B-restricted ones. The public TCR beta signatures pointed to both CMV infection and matching HLA type. The study, taken as a whole, reports: HLA-C-restricted CMV-specific TCR beta clonotypes were dominant in the ex vivo response. Based on cumulative public TCR beta family frequency, carriers of CMV plus the relevant HLA were identified.

This clonotype was counted between two and nine times. Its antigen is still unknown. Deletions cut 0 bases from V and 2 bases from J, with 14 bases between. CDR3 length: 17 amino acids. The germline gives CDR1 MNHNY, CDR2 SVGAGI (reference sequence). TCRdb recomputed calls from the reads with MiXCR, one row per CDR3 protein. The sample records roughly 180,000 distinct CDR3 sequences, about 20% being singletons. The chain employs TRBV6-6 and TRBJ1-5, with D uncertain. The sequencing here drew on CD8+ T cells from cultured PBMCs, taken from culture after CMV antigen stimulation. This receptor was taken from a human donor in good health (CMV status not recorded). Some clones in this sample may be carry-over from other donors' samples. The CDR3 protein is CASSYSYPPVGNQPQHF. The CDR3 region has the DNA TGTGCCAGCAGTTACTCGTACCCTCCAGTGGGCAATCAGCCCCAGCATTTT.